The rows below give T cell receptor beta chains drawn from one sample of a study of cytomegalovirus exposure and HLA in healthy donors. Libraries were prepared by immunoSEQ multiplex PCR; TCRdb keeps only in-frame clonotypes and omits some of them. Of 65,000 to 90,000 clones detected, around three quarters appear once; the ten largest clones hold roughly 3%. Material for sequencing was PBMCs. These receptors all come from a man in his forties or fifties in good health and CMV-seronegative. CDR3s include the opening cysteine and the closing phenylalanine or tryptophan. Fields, in order: J gene, V gene, D gene, clone size, CDR3 protein, CDR3 DNA. A D gene is named only where the DNA matches it firmly. Clone size is not always given. Where it is, it says once, few, many or a class for expanded clones.

j_call: TRBJ1-3
v_call: TRBV18
d_call: TRBD1
clone_size: -
cdr3_aa: CASSPSRGLGNTIYF
cdr3_nt: TGTGCCAGCTCACCATCGAGGGGGCTAGGAAACACCATATATTTT

j_call: TRBJ1-2
v_call: TRBV27
d_call: TRBD1
clone_size: once
cdr3_aa: CASSLRQGDGYTF
cdr3_nt: TGTGCCAGCAGTTTAAGACAGGGCGATGGCTACACCTTC

j_call: TRBJ2-3
v_call: TRBV1
d_call: -
clone_size: -
cdr3_aa: CTSSRPGLAGHPSTDTQYF
cdr3_nt: TGCACCAGCAGCCGACCGGGACTAGCGGGGCACCCCAGCACAGATACGCAGTATTTT

j_call: TRBJ2-1
v_call: TRBV5-1
d_call: -
clone_size: -
cdr3_aa: CASSLGQGGVNEQFF
cdr3_nt: TGCGCCAGCAGCTTAGGACAGGGAGGGGTCAATGAGCAGTTCTTC

j_call: TRBJ2-7
v_call: TRBV28
d_call: TRBD1
clone_size: -
cdr3_aa: CASSLSGGYSYEQYF
cdr3_nt: TGTGCCAGCAGTTTATCAGGGGGCTACTCCTACGAGCAGTACTTC

j_call: TRBJ2-2
v_call: TRBV6-4
d_call: TRBD1
clone_size: once
cdr3_aa: CASSDFGGQGFSGELFF
cdr3_nt: TGTGCCAGCAGTGACTTTGGGGGACAGGGGTTTTCCGGGGAGCTGTTTTTT

j_call: TRBJ1-1
v_call: TRBV5-1
d_call: -
clone_size: -
cdr3_aa: CASRDQGNTEAFF
cdr3_nt: TGCGCCAGCAGGGACCAGGGGAACACTGAAGCTTTCTTT

j_call: TRBJ2-3
v_call: TRBV9
d_call: -
clone_size: -
cdr3_aa: CASSDREVTQYF
cdr3_nt: TGTGCCAGCAGCGACCGAGAGGTAACGCAGTATTTT

j_call: TRBJ2-2
v_call: TRBV6-4
d_call: -
clone_size: -
cdr3_aa: CASRETNTGELFF
cdr3_nt: TGTGCCAGCCGGGAGACGAACACCGGGGAGCTGTTTTTT

j_call: TRBJ2-7
v_call: TRBV7-9
d_call: -
clone_size: -
cdr3_aa: CASSLGVYEQYF
cdr3_nt: TGTGCCAGCAGCTTAGGAGTTTACGAGCAGTACTTC

j_call: TRBJ1-1
v_call: TRBV5-6
d_call: -
clone_size: -
cdr3_aa: CASHYGGLNTEAFF
cdr3_nt: TGTGCCAGCCATTACGGGGGGTTGAACACTGAAGCTTTCTTT

j_call: TRBJ1-2
v_call: TRBV7-9
d_call: -
clone_size: -
cdr3_aa: CASRIQNGYTF
cdr3_nt: TGTGCCAGCAGGATTCAGAATGGCTACACCTTC

j_call: TRBJ1-2
v_call: TRBV6-1
d_call: -
clone_size: -
cdr3_aa: CASKEGGNYGYTF
cdr3_nt: TGTGCCAGCAAAGAAGGAGGGAACTATGGCTACACCTTC

j_call: TRBJ2-1
v_call: TRBV4-3
d_call: TRBD2
clone_size: -
cdr3_aa: CASSQELAGTYNEQFF
cdr3_nt: TGCGCCAGCAGCCAAGAACTAGCGGGGACCTACAATGAGCAGTTCTTC

j_call: TRBJ2-2
v_call: TRBV6-5
d_call: TRBD1
clone_size: -
cdr3_aa: CASSRRDSVTGELFF
cdr3_nt: TGTGCCAGCAGTCGACGGGACAGTGTCACCGGGGAGCTGTTTTTT

j_call: TRBJ2-1
v_call: TRBV11-2
d_call: TRBD2
clone_size: -
cdr3_aa: CASSPTLAGVLNEQFF
cdr3_nt: TGTGCCAGCAGCCCTACTCTAGCGGGGGTCCTCAATGAGCAGTTCTTC

j_call: TRBJ1-2
v_call: TRBV6-6
d_call: -
clone_size: -
cdr3_aa: CASSRRQDYGYTF
cdr3_nt: TGTGCCAGCAGTCGTCGACAGGATTATGGCTACACCTTC

j_call: TRBJ1-3
v_call: TRBV6-1
d_call: -
clone_size: -
cdr3_aa: CASSEGRRDTIYF
cdr3_nt: TGTGCCAGCAGTGAGGGACGGAGGGACACCATATATTTT

j_call: TRBJ2-7
v_call: TRBV5-1
d_call: TRBD2
clone_size: few
cdr3_aa: CASSPTQTSAPSGEQYF
cdr3_nt: TGCGCCAGCAGCCCCACACAGACTAGCGCACCATCGGGCGAGCAGTACTTC

j_call: TRBJ2-7
v_call: TRBV7-2
d_call: -
clone_size: -
cdr3_aa: CASSLTGTRSYEQYF
cdr3_nt: TGTGCCAGCAGCCTTACAGGGACCCGCTCCTACGAGCAGTACTTC

j_call: TRBJ2-3
v_call: TRBV9
d_call: -
clone_size: -
cdr3_aa: CASSVDGLVSTDTQYF
cdr3_nt: TGTGCCAGCAGCGTAGATGGCCTAGTGAGCACAGATACGCAGTATTTT

j_call: TRBJ2-3
v_call: TRBV6-4
d_call: TRBD1
clone_size: -
cdr3_aa: CASSPTGSTDTQYF
cdr3_nt: TGTGCCAGCAGTCCGACAGGGAGCACAGATACGCAGTATTTT

j_call: TRBJ2-7
v_call: TRBV5-4
d_call: TRBD1
clone_size: -
cdr3_aa: CASSLGQGASYEQYF
cdr3_nt: TGTGCCAGCAGCTTGGGGCAGGGGGCGAGCTACGAGCAGTACTTC

j_call: TRBJ1-2
v_call: TRBV19
d_call: TRBD1
clone_size: -
cdr3_aa: CASSFTGAYGYTF
cdr3_nt: TGTGCCAGTAGTTTCACAGGGGCCTATGGCTACACCTTC

j_call: TRBJ2-1
v_call: TRBV5-1
d_call: TRBD2
clone_size: -
cdr3_aa: CASSSSGGQAEQFF
cdr3_nt: TGCGCCAGCAGCTCTAGCGGGGGCCAAGCTGAGCAGTTCTTC

j_call: TRBJ1-1
v_call: TRBV7-8
d_call: -
clone_size: -
cdr3_aa: CASSTHSQAFF
cdr3_nt: TGTGCCAGCAGCACCCACAGTCAAGCTTTCTTT

j_call: TRBJ2-7
v_call: TRBV9
d_call: TRBD2
clone_size: -
cdr3_aa: CASSVERGYEQYF
cdr3_nt: TGTGCCAGCAGCGTAGAGCGGGGCTACGAGCAGTACTTC

j_call: TRBJ1-1
v_call: TRBV29-1
d_call: -
clone_size: -
cdr3_aa: CSTGRLNTEAFF
cdr3_nt: TGCAGCACAGGCCGCTTGAACACTGAAGCTTTCTTT

j_call: TRBJ2-1
v_call: TRBV28
d_call: TRBD1
clone_size: -
cdr3_aa: CASSLGQALYNEQFF
cdr3_nt: TGTGCCAGCAGCTTAGGACAGGCCCTCTACAATGAGCAGTTCTTC

j_call: TRBJ1-3
v_call: TRBV15
d_call: -
clone_size: -
cdr3_aa: CATSRGGSGNTIYF
cdr3_nt: TGTGCCACCAGCAGAGGAGGGTCTGGAAACACCATATATTTT

j_call: TRBJ1-4
v_call: TRBV6-1
d_call: -
clone_size: -
cdr3_aa: CASSDAGHMVDEKLFF
cdr3_nt: TGTGCCAGCAGTGACGCCGGACACATGGTCGATGAAAAACTGTTTTTT

j_call: TRBJ2-5
v_call: TRBV5-4
d_call: -
clone_size: once
cdr3_aa: CASSRERGETQYF
cdr3_nt: TGTGCCAGCAGCCGGGAACGAGGGGAGACCCAGTACTTC

j_call: TRBJ2-6
v_call: TRBV6-1
d_call: -
clone_size: once
cdr3_aa: CASSEGQSGANVLTF
cdr3_nt: TGTGCCAGCAGTGAAGGCCAGTCCGGGGCCAACGTCCTGACTTTC

j_call: TRBJ1-4
v_call: TRBV11-2
d_call: -
clone_size: few
cdr3_aa: CASSSYRETDEKLFF
cdr3_nt: TGTGCCAGCAGCTCATACAGGGAAACGGATGAAAAACTGTTTTTT

j_call: TRBJ1-1
v_call: TRBV28
d_call: -
clone_size: -
cdr3_aa: CASILTANTEAFF
cdr3_nt: TGTGCCAGCATCTTGACTGCGAACACTGAAGCTTTCTTT

j_call: TRBJ2-7
v_call: TRBV5-1
d_call: -
clone_size: -
cdr3_aa: CASSVSGTPTYEQYF
cdr3_nt: TGCGCCAGCAGCGTGTCCGGGACACCGACCTACGAGCAGTACTTC

j_call: TRBJ1-4
v_call: TRBV6-6
d_call: -
clone_size: few
cdr3_aa: CASSPGEEEEKLFF
cdr3_nt: TGTGCCAGCAGCCCGGGGGAGGAAGAGGAAAAACTGTTTTTT

j_call: TRBJ1-1
v_call: TRBV7-9
d_call: TRBD1
clone_size: -
cdr3_aa: CASYGTGGDPSEAFF
cdr3_nt: TGTGCCAGCTACGGAACAGGGGGCGATCCTTCTGAAGCTTTCTTT

j_call: TRBJ1-1
v_call: TRBV4-2
d_call: -
clone_size: few
cdr3_aa: CASSYGPFPNTEAFF
cdr3_nt: TGTGCCAGCAGCTATGGGCCCTTCCCCAACACTGAAGCTTTCTTT

j_call: TRBJ2-7
v_call: TRBV5-8
d_call: TRBD1
clone_size: -
cdr3_aa: CASSLNFGFDRGLEQQYF
cdr3_nt: TGTGCCAGCAGCTTGAATTTCGGTTTCGACAGGGGGCTCGAGCAGCAGTACTTC

j_call: TRBJ2-1
v_call: TRBV4-3
d_call: -
clone_size: -
cdr3_aa: CASSQVHQAYNEQFF
cdr3_nt: TGCGCCAGCAGCCAAGTTCATCAGGCCTACAATGAGCAGTTCTTC

j_call: TRBJ2-7
v_call: TRBV7-6
d_call: TRBD2
clone_size: -
cdr3_aa: CASSPGGAKGEQYF
cdr3_nt: TGTGCCAGCAGCCCCGGGGGGGCTAAAGGCGAGCAGTACTTC

j_call: TRBJ2-1
v_call: TRBV6-1
d_call: TRBD1
clone_size: -
cdr3_aa: CASNRDSYNEQFF
cdr3_nt: TGTGCCAGCAACCGGGACAGCTACAATGAGCAGTTCTTC